The sequence of this T cell receptor beta chain was determined in a study of shared clonotypes between healthy human individuals (dated by TCRdb to the early 2020s). For the study in its entirety: The cohort comprised a couple of women and three men aged 18 to 49 years. Per donor, three plates each were used for CD4 naive and CD4 memory, two for CD8 naive, and one for CD8 memory. Blood TCR repertoires of five healthy adults were deeply sequenced to estimate repertoire size and the extent of clonotype sharing between individuals. To increase sequencing depth and limit assay-specific biases, TCR repertoire library preparation and sequencing were carried out by different laboratories using diverse techniques. Each donor's leukapheresis produced roughly between roughly 0.9 and 8.9 billion PBMCs. Results and caveats for the whole study, not just this receptor: When a handful of donors were compared, the shared fraction of clonotypes was about 5.5% for naive CD4, around 3.5% for naive CD8, about 2.5% for memory CD4, and under 0.5% for memory CD8. Pairwise subsampling led to the expectation that sequencing depth would affect the degree of clonotype sharing among donors. Sampling was restricted to blood, and TCR repertoires in tissue are likely to differ from TCR repertoires in blood. Compared with non-shared clonotypes, the clonotypes found in all four sorted-subset donors had higher generation probabilities. Naive subsets generally had larger estimated clonotype richness than memory subsets. The small number of donors limited the genetic and exposure-history diversity represented. Even with the large sequencing depth, rarefaction of the sorted-subset datasets indicated that sequencing was incomplete.

Sequences LNHDA (CDR1) and SQIVND (CDR2) are obtained from the germline V gene (reference sequence). The CDR3 numbers 14 residues from cysteine through phenylalanine. The kept DNA is CDR3 alone, 42 bases in frame from the first base. Trimming takes 8 bases from V and 2 bases from J, and the germline ends sit 15 bases apart. Healthy HIV-negative adults with no recently reported acute infections or vaccinations were included as donors. Only Caucasian adults living in Nashville, Tennessee, USA were represented among the donors. Magnetic negative selection was used to enrich CD4+ T cells, after which naive cells were positively selected on CD45RA and the negative fraction became the memory subset. Blood was obtained by leukapheresis, after which PBMCs were separated by Ficoll-Histopaque density gradient centrifugation and cryopreserved in liquid nitrogen vapor phase. Analytical flow cytometry was used to check the purity and quantity of every magnetically sorted T cell population. Each sorted fraction had its genomic DNA isolated and then quantified by UV absorbance on a Nanodrop 2000c.

On this clone: Its antigen has not been determined. Qualities for individual bases were not recorded, and no much larger clone is one base off.

TCR CDR3 regions were amplified from genomic DNA by multiplex PCR using the deep immunoSEQ assay. Genomic DNA extracted from each cell subset was distributed evenly over all wells of several immunoSEQ 96-well plates, and each plate served as one replicate. For sorted subsets, 200 to 250 ng genomic DNA, equal to about 30,000 T cell genomes, was loaded into each replicate PCR. Purified libraries were measured with a Qubit 3.0 fluorometer, size-checked on a Bioanalyzer 2100, and measured again with the KAPA Library Quantification kit. Every immunoSEQ 96-well plate was sequenced on a dedicated single-read 150-cycle Illumina NextSeq 550 flow cell. The paper's processing steps were these. The immunoSEQ output contained only junctional sequences without quality scores, so filtering could not match that applied to full-length reads. Sequences were annotated with PyIR, a Python wrapper for IgBLAST v1.9, using IMGT germline references to assign V/J genes and CDR3. Reads with weak V/J assignments (E-value above 1e-6), missing CDR3, stop codons, out-of-frame junctions, or ambiguous translated residues were removed. A V3J clonotype was defined by an identical inferred V gene, J gene, and CDR3 amino acid sequence. To compute the percentage overlap between repertoires, the number of shared unique clonotypes was divided by the size of the smaller repertoire. Richness of each repertoire was evaluated using RTK rarefaction, the Chao1 estimator, and Recon v2.1 estimates of unobserved clonotypes. Generation probabilities were computed with OLGA for all TCRbeta clonotypes obtained by the gDNA method from four donors. Here the immuneACCESS table is served through TCRdb, limited to in-frame sequences with V and J called. Missing clones are a known gap in these copies; in checked studies unresolved V genes cover under half, and the rest lacks a known reason. V and J calls and clone size are given by that table; D and trimming were obtained from the DNA. A total of approximately 2.1 million clones appear in this sample, just over 90% of them only once. Of the sample, about 0.37% falls within the top ten clones.

The receptor was isolated from a man between 18 and 29 years old in good health. Some clones in this sample may be carry-over from other donors' samples. The sample consisted of naive CD4+ T cells from PBMCs. According to the study, the label for this sample's cell subset or site signals: CD45RA+ positively selected. The chain uses TRBV19 and TRBJ1-1; 6 matching bases give a weak D call of TRBD1. CDR3 sequence: CASQGPRTNTEAFF. The nucleotides read TGTGCCAGTCAGGGGCCCAGGACCAACACTGAAGCTTTCTTT.